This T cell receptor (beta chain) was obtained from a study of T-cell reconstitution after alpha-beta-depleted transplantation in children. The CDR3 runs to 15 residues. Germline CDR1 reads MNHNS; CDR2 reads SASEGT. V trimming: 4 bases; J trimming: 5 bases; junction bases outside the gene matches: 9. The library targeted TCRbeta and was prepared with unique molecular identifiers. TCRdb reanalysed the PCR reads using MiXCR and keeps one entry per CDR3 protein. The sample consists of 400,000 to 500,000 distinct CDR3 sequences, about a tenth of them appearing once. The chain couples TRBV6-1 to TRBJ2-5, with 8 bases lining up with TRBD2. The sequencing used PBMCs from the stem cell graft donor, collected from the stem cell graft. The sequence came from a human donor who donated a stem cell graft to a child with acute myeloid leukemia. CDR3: CASSAGGGATETQYF. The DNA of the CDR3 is TGTGCCAGCAGTGCGGGGGGGGGCGCGACGGAGACCCAGTACTTC.